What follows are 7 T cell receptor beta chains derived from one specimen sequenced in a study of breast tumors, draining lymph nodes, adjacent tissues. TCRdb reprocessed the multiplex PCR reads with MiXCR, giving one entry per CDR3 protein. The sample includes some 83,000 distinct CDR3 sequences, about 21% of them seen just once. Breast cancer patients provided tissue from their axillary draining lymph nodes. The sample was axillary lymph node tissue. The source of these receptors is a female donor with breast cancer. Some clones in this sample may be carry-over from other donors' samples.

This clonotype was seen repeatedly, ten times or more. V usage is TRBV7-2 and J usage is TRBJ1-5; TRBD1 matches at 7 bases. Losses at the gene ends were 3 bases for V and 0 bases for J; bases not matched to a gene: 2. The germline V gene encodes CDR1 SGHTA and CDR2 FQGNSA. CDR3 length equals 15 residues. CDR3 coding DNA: TGTGCCAGCAGCTTGACAGGGTTTAGCAATCAGCCCCAGCATTTT. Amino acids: CASSLTGFSNQPQHF.

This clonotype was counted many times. DNA of the CDR3: TGTGCCAGCAAACCGGGAGGGGGCACAGATACGCAGTATTTT. Translated: CASKPGGGTDTQYF. V and J are TRBV2 and TRBJ2-3, with 8 bases matching TRBD2. With V trimmed by 7 bases and J by 1 base, 4 bases remained unmatched. The CDR3 loop spans 14 amino acids. Germline CDR1 is SNHLY and CDR2 is FYNNEI.

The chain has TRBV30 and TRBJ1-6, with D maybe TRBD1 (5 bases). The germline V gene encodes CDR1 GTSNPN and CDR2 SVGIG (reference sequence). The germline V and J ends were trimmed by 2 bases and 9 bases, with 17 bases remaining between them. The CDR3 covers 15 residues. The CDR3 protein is CAWSPIDSHSSPLHF. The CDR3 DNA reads TGTGCCTGGAGTCCCATCGACAGCCATAGTTCACCCCTCCACTTT.

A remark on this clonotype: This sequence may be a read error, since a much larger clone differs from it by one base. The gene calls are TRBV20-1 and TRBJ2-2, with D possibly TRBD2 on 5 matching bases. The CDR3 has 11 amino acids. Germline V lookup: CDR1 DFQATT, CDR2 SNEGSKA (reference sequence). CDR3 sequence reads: CSAAYTGVLFF. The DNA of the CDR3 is TGCAGTGCTGCTTATACCGGGGTGCTGTTTTTT.

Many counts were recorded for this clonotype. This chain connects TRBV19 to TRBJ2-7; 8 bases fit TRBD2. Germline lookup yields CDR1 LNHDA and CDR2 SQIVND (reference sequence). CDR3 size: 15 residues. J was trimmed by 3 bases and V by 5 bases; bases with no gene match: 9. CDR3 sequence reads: CASSVSGRYVYEQYF. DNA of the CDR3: TGTGCCAGTAGTGTCAGCGGGAGATACGTCTACGAGCAGTACTTC. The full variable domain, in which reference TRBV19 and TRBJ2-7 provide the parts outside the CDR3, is DGGITQSPKYLFRKEGQNVTLSCEQNLNHDAMYWYRQDPGQGLRLIYYSQIVNDFQKGDIAEGYSVSREKKESFPLTVTSAQKNPTAFYLCASSVSGRYVYEQYFGPGTRLTVT.

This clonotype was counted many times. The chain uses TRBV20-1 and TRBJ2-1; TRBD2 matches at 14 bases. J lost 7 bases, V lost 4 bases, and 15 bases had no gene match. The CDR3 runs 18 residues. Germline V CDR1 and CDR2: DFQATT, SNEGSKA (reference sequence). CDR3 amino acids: CSATDSTGTSGSRNEQFF. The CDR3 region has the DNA TGCAGTGCTACAGACTCAACCGGGACTAGCGGGAGTAGGAATGAGCAGTTCTTC.

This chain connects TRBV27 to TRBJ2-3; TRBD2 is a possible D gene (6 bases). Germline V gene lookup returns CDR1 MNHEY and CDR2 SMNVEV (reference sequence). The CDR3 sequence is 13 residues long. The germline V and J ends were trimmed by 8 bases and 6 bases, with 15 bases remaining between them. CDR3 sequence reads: CASPKALADTQYF. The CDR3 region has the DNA TGTGCCAGCCCGAAAGCCCTAGCGGATACGCAGTATTTT.